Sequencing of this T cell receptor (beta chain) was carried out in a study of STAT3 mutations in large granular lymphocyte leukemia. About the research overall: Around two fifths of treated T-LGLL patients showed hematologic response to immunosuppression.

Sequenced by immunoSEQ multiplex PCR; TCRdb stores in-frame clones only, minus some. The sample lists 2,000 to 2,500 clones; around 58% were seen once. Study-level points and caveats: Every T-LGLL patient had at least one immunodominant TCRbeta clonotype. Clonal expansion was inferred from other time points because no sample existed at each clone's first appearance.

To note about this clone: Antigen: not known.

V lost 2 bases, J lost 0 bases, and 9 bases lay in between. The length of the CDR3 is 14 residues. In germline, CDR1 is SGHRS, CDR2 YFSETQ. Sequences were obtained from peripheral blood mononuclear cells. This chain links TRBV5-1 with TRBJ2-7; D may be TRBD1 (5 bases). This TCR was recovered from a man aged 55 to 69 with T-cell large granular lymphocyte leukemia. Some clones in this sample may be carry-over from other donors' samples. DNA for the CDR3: TGCGCCAGCAGCTTTTCAGACAGCTCCTACGAGCAGTACTTC. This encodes CASSFSDSSYEQYF.